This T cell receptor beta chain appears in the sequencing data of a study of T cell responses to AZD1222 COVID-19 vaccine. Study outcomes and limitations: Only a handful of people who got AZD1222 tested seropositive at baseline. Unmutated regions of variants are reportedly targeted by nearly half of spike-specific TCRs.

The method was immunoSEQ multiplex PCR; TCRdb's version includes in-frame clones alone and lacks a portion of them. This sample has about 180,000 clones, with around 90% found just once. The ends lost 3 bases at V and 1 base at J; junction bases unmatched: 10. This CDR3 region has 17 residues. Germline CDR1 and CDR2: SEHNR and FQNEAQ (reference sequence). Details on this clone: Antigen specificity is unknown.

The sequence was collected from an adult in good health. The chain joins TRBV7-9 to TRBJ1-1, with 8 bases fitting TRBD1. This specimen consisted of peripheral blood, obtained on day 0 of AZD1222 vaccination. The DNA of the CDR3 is TGTGCCAGCAGCTTCGACAGGGGTATCGGGCCGAACACTGAAGCTTTCTTT. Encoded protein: CASSFDRGIGPNTEAFF.